This entry concerns a single TCR beta chain. Germline V CDR1 and CDR2: MNHNY, SVGAGI (reference sequence). The CDR3 sequence is 15 residues long. V was cut by 7 bases and J by 0 bases, with 13 bases left in between. This specimen belongs to a study of cytomegalovirus exposure and HLA in healthy donors. The primer mix had 60 Vbeta and 13 Jbeta primers. The method was immunoSEQ multiplex PCR; TCRdb's version includes in-frame clones alone and lacks a portion of them. The sample includes 180,000 or so clones, about 77% of them seen just once. The clonotype comes from a female donor in good health and CMV-seronegative. Sequencing was carried out using PBMCs. The genes are TRBV6-6 and TRBJ2-1, with a tentative D call TRBD1 (5 bases). In DNA form, the CDR3 reads TGTGCCAGCAACCTCAGACAGAGCTCCTACAATGAGCAGTTCTTC. It yields the protein CASNLRQSSYNEQFF.